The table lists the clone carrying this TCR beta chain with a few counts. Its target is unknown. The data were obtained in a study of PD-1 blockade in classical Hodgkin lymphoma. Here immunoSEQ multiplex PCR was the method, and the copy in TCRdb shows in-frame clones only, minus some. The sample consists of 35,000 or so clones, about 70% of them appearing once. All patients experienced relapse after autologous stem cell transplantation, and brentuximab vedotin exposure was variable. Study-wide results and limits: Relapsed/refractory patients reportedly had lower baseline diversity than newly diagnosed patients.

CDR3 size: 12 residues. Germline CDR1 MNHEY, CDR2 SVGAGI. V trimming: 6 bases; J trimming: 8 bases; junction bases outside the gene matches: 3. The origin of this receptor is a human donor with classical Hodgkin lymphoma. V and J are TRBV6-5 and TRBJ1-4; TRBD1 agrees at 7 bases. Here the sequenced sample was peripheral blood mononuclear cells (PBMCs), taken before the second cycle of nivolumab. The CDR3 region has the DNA TGTGCCAGCAGAACAGGGGAGGAAAAACTGTTTTTT. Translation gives CASRTGEEKLFF.